Below, one TCR beta chain is given with its context. The sample originates from a study of beta chain features in type 1 diabetes. The overall study: Sorted cells from all samples, numbering some 99,000,000, were examined.

Sequenced material consisted of expressed TCRB transcripts (all of the isolated RNA was reverse transcribed). TCRdb's table, derived via immunoSEQ multiplex PCR, lists solely in-frame clones and lacks some. The sample has under 300,000 clones; about 30% are singletons. Germline V gene data show CDR1 as MDHEN and CDR2 as SYDVKM. V was trimmed by 2 bases and J by 4 bases, leaving 11 bases between them. CDR3 size: 15 residues. The sequencing input was central memory CD4+ T cells from blood. This clonotype was sampled from a man between 25 and 39 years old in good health. The V and J genes are TRBV28 and TRBJ2-2; D possibly uses TRBD1 or TRBD2 (5 bases each). The CDR3: CASSLGGTLTGELFF. CDR3 in DNA: TGTGCCAGCAGTTTAGGTGGGACGCTCACCGGGGAGCTGTTTTTT.